The 21 T cell receptor beta chains below all came from one sample that was sequenced in a study of T cells in Graves' hyperthyroidism and ophthalmopathy. Regions amplified from RNA transcripts were the TCR beta CDR3 regions. Researchers ran a first-round RT-PCR on the TCR CDR3 using the HTBI primer set. Each CDR3 protein is one row after TCRdb ran MiXCR on the multiplex PCR reads. The table includes about 420,000 distinct CDR3 sequences, around 13% detected once. Sequencing was performed on blood. All receptors come from a young woman with Graves' hyperthyroidism.

This clonotype was observed at least ten times. This chain uses TRBV20-1 with TRBJ2-7, with TRBD1 identical over 8 bases. This CDR3 has 16 amino acids. Germline V gives CDR1 DFQATT, CDR2 SNEGSKA (reference sequence). The V and J ends lost 0 bases and 6 bases, in that order; junction bases with no gene match: 13. The CDR3 is CSARDPTDRDDSEQYF. CDR3 DNA sequence: TGCAGTGCTAGAGATCCCACGGACAGGGATGATTCCGAGCAGTACTTC.

This clonotype was detected many times. The chain couples TRBV28 to TRBJ1-1; D unresolved. The CDR3 spans 14 residues. CDR1 MDHEN and CDR2 SYDVKM come from the germline V gene. V lost 2 bases and J 4 bases, leaving 11 bases between the germline ends. The CDR3 nucleotides are TGTGCCAGCAGTTTACTGGGGAATCCCACTGAAGCTTTCTTT. This gives the protein CASSLLGNPTEAFF.

This clonotype was seen many times. The rearrangement joins TRBV27 to TRBJ2-7; D uncertain. Trimming cost V 5 bases and J 2 bases, with 19 bases left between them. CDR1 is MNHEY and CDR2 is SMNVEV in the germline V gene (reference sequence). This CDR3 is built from 16 residues. The CDR3 DNA sequence: TGTGCCAGCAGTCTTAACAGCAACCCCGTTACCTACGAGCAGTACTTC. It specifies CASSLNSNPVTYEQYF.

This clonotype has only a few counts. One base away lies a much larger clone, so this may be a sequencing read error. The CDR3 DNA is TGTGCCAGCAGCTCTCCCTACGAGCAGCACTTC. It codes for CASSSPYEQHF. The V gene is TRBV3-1, the J gene TRBJ2-7; D not certain. The CDR3 runs 11 residues. Germline loops: CDR1 LGHDT, CDR2 YNNKEL (reference sequence).

At least ten counts were recorded for this clonotype. V gene TRBV6-1 combines with J gene TRBJ1-2; no firm D call. Trimming cost V 2 bases and J 9 bases, with 19 bases left between them. CDR3 length: 15 residues. CDR1 is MNHNS and CDR2 is SASEGT in the germline V gene. DNA for the CDR3: TGTGCCAGCAGTGAATTGGGCAGTGGAGGCCCTCGCTACACCTTC. Encoded protein: CASSELGSGGPRYTF.

This clonotype occurred many times. The chain joins TRBV11-2 to TRBJ1-1; D is possibly TRBD1 (5 bases). Deletions cut 6 bases from V and 0 bases from J, with 17 bases between. The CDR3 is 16 amino acids. The V gene's germline CDR1 is SGHAT and CDR2 FQNNGV. This CDR3 reads CASRKGGASMNTEAFF. The CDR3 coding sequence is TGTGCCAGCAGGAAAGGAGGGGCCTCCATGAACACTGAAGCTTTCTTT.

This clonotype was counted at least ten times. The chain employs TRBV6-2 or TRBV6-3 and TRBJ2-1; unclear D gene. Germline V gene lookup returns CDR1 MNHEY and CDR2 SVGEGT. The CDR3 is made up of 14 amino acids. V shed 6 bases and J shed 8 bases, with 17 bases lying between them. Written as DNA, the CDR3 is TGTGCCAGCAGCCCCGCCCTGTTTGTCCATGAGCAGTTCTTC. Protein sequence: CASSPALFVHEQFF.

This clonotype was recorded a few times. The chain is built from TRBV27 and TRBJ2-5, with unresolved D. The CDR3 consists of 14 residues. Germline V CDR1 and CDR2: MNHEY, SMNVEV (reference sequence). Trimming removed 6 bases at V and 5 bases at J, with 16 bases between. The CDR3 reads CASSPRDGRETQYF. CDR3 DNA sequence: TGTGCCAGCAGCCCACGTGATGGGCGGGAGACCCAGTACTTC.

Comment on this clonotype: This likely comes from a read error, as the CDR3 has no conserved phenylalanine or tryptophan at its end. The chain employs TRBV20-1 and TRBJ2-1; 7 bases agree with TRBD1. CDR1 and CDR2 from the germline V gene are DFQATT and SNEGSKA (reference sequence). Losses at the gene ends were 4 bases for V and 5 bases for J; bases not matched to a gene: 8. The CDR3 has 14 residues. CDR3 residues: CSAIPPDRDNEQFL. Here the CDR3 DNA reads TGCAGTGCTATCCCCCCCGACAGGGACAATGAGCAGTTCCTC.

The rearrangement uses TRBV7-2 and TRBJ1-3; 10 bases align to TRBD1. The germline CDR1 and CDR2 sequences are SGHTA and FQGNSA. The trim removed 4 bases at V and 8 bases at J, leaving 5 bases unmatched. This CDR3 comprises 14 residues. CDR3 nucleotides: TGTGCCAGCAGCTCGGACAGGGGGTTTTACACCATATATTTT. Protein sequence: CASSSDRGFYTIYF.

The chain is built from TRBV4-3 and TRBJ1-2; D gene uncertain. This CDR3 region has 15 residues. Germline V gene data show CDR1 as LGHNA and CDR2 as YSLEER. V was clipped by 1 base and J by 4 bases, with 13 bases between them. CDR3 region: CASSQGRGPTYGYTF. The DNA of the CDR3 is TGCGCCAGCAGCCAAGGAAGAGGACCCACCTATGGCTACACCTTC.

The gene calls are TRBV30 and TRBJ2-7, with D perhaps given as TRBD1 or TRBD2 (6 bases each). The CDR3 runs to 11 residues. Deletions cut 5 bases from V and 5 bases from J, with 10 bases between. Germline V gene data show CDR1 as GTSNPN and CDR2 as SVGIG (reference sequence). CDR3 loop: CAWDRGHEQYF. CDR3 nucleotide sequence: TGTGCCTGGGATCGGGGGCACGAGCAGTACTTC.

This clonotype was seen ten or more times. The J gene is TRBJ2-7, the V gene TRBV7-2, with TRBD2 matching 11 bases. The germline CDR1 and CDR2 sequences are SGHTA and FQGNSA. V gave up 0 bases and J gave up 6 bases; unmatched junction bases: 7. The CDR3 spans 16 residues. The CDR3 loop reads CASSLALAGGRGEQYF. In DNA form, the CDR3 reads TGTGCCAGCAGCTTAGCCCTAGCGGGAGGCCGTGGCGAGCAGTACTTC.

In this sample, this clonotype turned up many times. The chain joins TRBV9 to TRBJ1-1; D might be TRBD1 (6 bases). V dropped 1 base and J dropped 3 bases, with 22 bases sitting between them. This CDR3 contains 18 residues. Germline loops: CDR1 SGDLS, CDR2 YYNGEE. CDR3 DNA sequence: TGTGCCAGCAGCGTAAACCCCAGGACAGTGCGAGGGGACACTGAAGCTTTCTTT. It encodes CASSVNPRTVRGDTEAFF.

This clonotype has just a few counts. The rearrangement links TRBV5-6 to TRBJ2-1; no clear D gene. In germline, CDR1 is SGHDT, CDR2 YYEEEE. This CDR3 is 13 amino acids long. V gave up 4 bases and J gave up 5 bases, with 10 bases separating them. DNA for the CDR3: TGTGCCAGCAGCCTTCCAGCCAACAATGAGCAGTTCTTC. Amino acid sequence: CASSLPANNEQFF.

This clonotype came up many times. The chain employs TRBV28 and TRBJ2-3, with a possible D match to TRBD2 (6 bases). The length of the CDR3 is 15 residues. Germline CDR1 is MDHEN and CDR2 is SYDVKM. V dropped 6 bases and J dropped 1 base, with 14 bases sitting between them. CDR3 sequence reads: CASREAGSRTDTQYF. CDR3 DNA sequence: TGTGCCAGCAGGGAAGCGGGTTCTCGCACAGATACGCAGTATTTT.

In its sample, this clonotype was seen many times. This chain joins TRBV28 and TRBJ1-2; 8 bases are a match to TRBD1. Germline assignment: CDR1 MDHEN and CDR2 SYDVKM. Losses at the gene ends were 6 bases for V and 3 bases for J; bases not matched to a gene: 9. CDR3 length: 15 amino acids. CDR3 nucleotide sequence: TGTGCCAGCAGACCGACCGGGACAGGTGACTATGGCTACACCTTC. This gives the protein CASRPTGTGDYGYTF.

Ten or more counts support this clonotype. The genes are TRBV6-6 and TRBJ2-5; the D is unclear. V lost 2 bases to trimming and J lost 5 bases, with 18 bases between them. This CDR3 is 16 amino acids long. The germline gives CDR1 MNHNY, CDR2 SVGAGI (reference sequence). The CDR3 sequence: CASSYGTVPWRETQYF. The CDR3 nucleotides read TGTGCCAGCAGTTACGGAACCGTCCCCTGGCGGGAGACCCAGTACTTC.

This clonotype has at least ten counts. V and J are TRBV20-1 and TRBJ1-5; no definite D call. The CDR3 length is 14 residues. Trimming stripped 0 bases from V and 4 bases from J, with 10 bases between. Germline-derived CDR1 and CDR2 are DFQATT and SNEGSKA (reference sequence). CDR3 sequence: CSARDSAGNQPQHF. The CDR3 DNA reads as TGCAGTGCTAGAGATTCGGCGGGGAATCAGCCCCAGCATTTT.

This clonotype was seen ten or more times. The chain couples TRBV5-5 to TRBJ2-1, with a tentative D call TRBD2 (6 bases). Germline CDR1 and CDR2: SGHKS and YYEKEE (reference sequence). V was clipped by 4 bases and J by 2 bases, with 13 bases between them. The CDR3 has 15 residues. CDR3 coding DNA: TGTGCCAGCAGCCCGGGAGTTGTCCCCTACAATGAGCAGTTCTTC. Translated: CASSPGVVPYNEQFF.

V and J are TRBV19 and TRBJ2-1; D may be TRBD2 (6 bases). V lost 4 bases and J 4 bases, leaving 14 bases between the germline ends. The germline CDR1 and CDR2 sequences are LNHDA and SQIVND (reference sequence). The CDR3 has 15 residues. DNA for the CDR3: TGTGCCAGTAGTACTGGGGGAGGAAAGTACAATGAGCAGTTCTTC. Its translation is CASSTGGGKYNEQFF.